The 6 T cell receptor beta chains presented below share a single source sample, sequenced in a study of blood T cell repertoires in COVID-19. TCRdb keeps only in-frame clones here, not all; method: immunoSEQ multiplex PCR. This table has under 200,000 clones, around 77% appearing once. The specimen was peripheral blood. The receptors shown here come from a man between 65 and 85 years old with active or convalescent COVID-19.

The rearrangement links TRBV4-1 to TRBJ1-4, with TRBD1 as a possible D gene (6 bases). Germline-derived CDR1 and CDR2 are MGHRA and YSYEKL. V was pared by 5 bases and J by 4 bases, with 20 bases between. The CDR3 spans 17 residues. CDR3 sequence reads: CASSYLPGALNNEKLFF. Here the CDR3 DNA reads TGCGCCAGCAGCTATTTGCCAGGGGCGCTAAATAATGAAAAACTGTTTTTT.

This chain joins TRBV12-5 and TRBJ2-1, with TRBD1 matching 8 bases. The germline gives CDR1 LGHNT, CDR2 FRNRAP. Trimming removed 6 bases from V and 4 bases from J; junction bases left unmatched: 5. This CDR3 contains 14 residues. The DNA for the CDR3 is TGTGCTAGTGGCCACCGGGACAGGTACAATGAGCAGTTCTTC. This gives the protein CASGHRDRYNEQFF.

This clone was counted once. This rearrangement joins TRBV19 to TRBJ2-4; D possibly corresponds to TRBD2 (6 bases). This CDR3 is built from 16 residues. The germline CDR1 and CDR2 sequences are LNHDA and SQIVND (reference sequence). The V and J ends lost 0 bases and 0 bases respectively, with 9 bases between them. The CDR3 DNA follows: TGTGCCAGTAGTATAGATCGGGGGATAGCCAAAAACATTCAGTACTTC. Translation gives CASSIDRGIAKNIQYF. Using reference TRBV19 and TRBJ2-4 for the parts outside the CDR3, the full variable domain is DGGITQSPKYLFRKEGQNVTLSCEQNLNHDAMYWYRQDPGQGLRLIYYSQIVNDFQKGDIAEGYSVSREKKESFPLTVTSAQKNPTAFYLCASSIDRGIAKNIQYFGAGTRLSVL.

The sample holds one count of this clone. The rearrangement links TRBV5-6 to TRBJ1-6; D gene uncertain. This CDR3 has 13 amino acids. The germline V gene has CDR1 SGHDT and CDR2 YYEEEE. V lost 2 bases to trimming and J lost 7 bases, with 7 bases between them. The CDR3 coding sequence is TGTGCCAGCAGCTTAACGGGGAATTCACCCCTCCACTTT. This sequence encodes CASSLTGNSPLHF.

The gene calls are TRBV6-2 or TRBV6-3 and TRBJ2-5; TRBD2 matches at 7 bases. This CDR3 region has 14 residues. Germline assignment: CDR1 MNHEY and CDR2 SVGEGT. V shed 2 bases and J 3 bases; nucleotides not matched to a gene: 3. Written as DNA, the CDR3 is TGTGCCAGCAGTTACCCTAGCGGTAAAGAGACCCAGTACTTC. It translates to CASSYPSGKETQYF.

The rearrangement joins TRBV5-1 to TRBJ1-4; a weak D match, TRBD1 (5 bases). Germline V gives CDR1 SGHRS, CDR2 YFSETQ. The CDR3 runs 17 residues. V was cut by 5 bases and J by 0 bases, with 17 bases left in between. For the CDR3, the DNA is TGCGCCAGCAGTTCTGATCCGGGAGGGGCAACTAATGAAAAACTGTTTTTT. Amino acid sequence: CASSSDPGGATNEKLFF.